This T cell receptor (beta chain) was captured by sequencing in a study of blood T cell repertoires in COVID-19. Overall study context: In each case, the material was cDNA or gDNA derived from T cells, B-cell-depleted T cells, or PBMCs.

V lost 5 bases and J lost 3; bases outside the gene matches: 9. CDR3 length equals 16 residues. Germline lookup yields CDR1 SEHNR and CDR2 FQNEAQ (reference sequence). In the study's own analysis: Estimated nucleated cell counts came from reference gene primer amplification. This table comes from immunoSEQ multiplex PCR, and its TCRdb copy is limited to in-frame clones, with some not included. V, J and clone size are those of that table, while D and trimming were read from the DNA. This sample has around 150,000 clones, with roughly 89% found just once. The V call is TRBV7-9, the J call TRBJ1-1; 10 positions match TRBD1. This TCR was recovered from a woman between 35 and 50 years old with acute or convalescent COVID-19. Source material: peripheral blood. The CDR3 spells CASSPTGGERDTEAFF. CDR3 DNA: TGTGCCAGCAGCCCGACAGGGGGCGAAAGGGACACTGAAGCTTTCTTT.